This T cell receptor beta chain was identified during a study of neurological immune-mediated disorders. Whole-study findings and limits: Because no CDR3 amino acid sequences were shared across subjects by expanded clones, private repertoires were suggested in all groups. The study found the most TCR clonal expansion in HTLV-1-associated myelopathy and the least in multiple sclerosis, below healthy controls.

This clonotype was counted at least ten times. No antigen is known for it. After removal of 6 bases from V and 0 bases from J, the junction contained 20 bases not matched to a gene. Germline V gene data show CDR1 as MNHEY and CDR2 as SVGAGI. CDR3 size: 20 residues. A single record per CDR3 protein comes from TCRdb applying MiXCR to the 5' RACE reads. The sample gives around 47,000 distinct CDR3 sequences, 20% to 25% of which show up once; approximately 4.3% is in the top ten. Time point indicated: technical triplicate 3. Sample: PBMCs. The source is a man aged 60-69 years with HTLV-1-associated myelopathy (HAM/TSP). The J gene is TRBJ2-7, the V gene TRBV6-5; 10 bases map to TRBD2. CDR3 region: CASSFEMAQSGTSASYEQYF. CDR3 DNA sequence: TGTGCCAGCAGCTTCGAAATGGCACAGTCCGGGACTAGCGCCTCCTACGAGCAGTACTTC.